The clone carrying this T cell receptor beta chain was detected only a few times. What it recognizes is unknown. This specimen comes from a study of yellow fever vaccine responses in identical twins. Each CDR3 protein is one row after TCRdb ran MiXCR on the RT-PCR reads. Among 2,000 to 2,500 distinct CDR3 sequences, around 7% were seen once, and the ten largest hold 3.5% to 5%. General observations from the study: Twins' vaccine T cell responses were reported to seem partly convergent and partly personalized.

The V end lost 6 bases, the J end lost 0 bases, and 11 bases lay between the germline ends. CDR1 is SNHLY and CDR2 is FYNNEI in the germline V gene. The CDR3 sequence is 15 residues long. The chain links TRBV2 to TRBJ2-2; the D is unclear. The TCR sequence derives from a woman aged 18 to 35 who received the yellow fever vaccine. The source material was T cells from blood (PBMCs), unsorted or a sorted subset (not recorded which), sampled about 2 years after vaccination. As DNA, the CDR3 is TGTGCCAGCAGACCCGACCTAACGAACACCGGGGAGCTGTTTTTT. Residues: CASRPDLTNTGELFF.